This passage covers 21 T cell receptor beta chains from one sample sequenced in a study of blood T cell repertoires in COVID-19. The assay was immunoSEQ multiplex PCR, and TCRdb's table has in-frame clones only and misses some. The table includes roughly 220,000 clones, almost 90% detected once. Sequencing was done on a sample of PBMCs or T cells enriched from blood (not recorded which). The receptors stem from a woman aged 45 to 65 with acute COVID-19.

V is TRBV6-5 and J is TRBJ2-2, with unresolved D. CDR1 MNHEY and CDR2 SVGAGI come from the germline V gene. CDR3 size: 14 residues. V was cut by 6 bases and J by 2 bases, with 10 bases left in between. In DNA form, the CDR3 reads TGTGCCAGCAGGACACTTATCAACACCGGGGAGCTGTTTTTT. This encodes CASRTLINTGELFF.

This clone appeared a single time. The rearrangement joins TRBV5-6 to TRBJ2-7; TRBD1 matches at 7 bases. There are 13 residues in the CDR3. Unmatched junction bases numbered 5, after V lost 5 bases and J lost 3 bases. Germline-derived CDR1 and CDR2 are SGHDT and YYEEEE. CDR3 loop: CASRSDRYYEQYF. CDR3 in DNA: TGTGCCAGCAGATCGGACAGGTACTACGAGCAGTACTTC.

The chain uses TRBV28 and TRBJ1-2; maybe TRBD1 (5 bases). Trimming stripped 3 bases from V and 8 bases from J, with 10 bases between. Germline-derived CDR1 and CDR2 are MDHEN and SYDVKM. The CDR3 is made up of 12 amino acids. CDR3 residues: CASSFGGGGYTF. The CDR3 DNA reads as TGTGCCAGCAGTTTCGGGGGAGGAGGCTACACCTTC.

The rearrangement joins TRBV7-2 to TRBJ1-5, with a tentative D call TRBD1 (5 bases). V lost 1 base, J lost 6 bases, and 7 bases lay in between. This CDR3 is 13 amino acids long. The germline CDR1 and CDR2 sequences are SGHTA and FQGNSA. The CDR3: CASSLDRSQPQHF. For the CDR3, the DNA is TGTGCCAGCAGCTTAGACAGGTCTCAGCCCCAGCATTTT.

This chain uses TRBV6-1 with TRBJ2-7; D might be TRBD1 (5 bases). V dropped 2 bases and J dropped 2 bases, with 13 bases sitting between them. The CDR3 extends over 15 amino acids. Germline CDR1 and CDR2: MNHNS and SASEGT. CDR3 amino acids: CASSEPARVPYEQYF. The CDR3 DNA reads TGTGCCAGCAGTGAACCGGCCAGGGTCCCCTACGAGCAGTACTTC.

The V call is TRBV28, the J call TRBJ2-3; tentatively, D is TRBD1 (6 bases). V lost 4 bases and J lost 5, with 16 bases in between. The CDR3 is 15 amino acids. Germline V gives CDR1 MDHEN, CDR2 SYDVKM. The CDR3: CASSSLGGGRDTQYF. DNA for the CDR3: TGTGCCAGCAGTTCCCTTGGGGGCGGGCGAGATACGCAGTATTTT.

This chain uses TRBV28 with TRBJ1-2; 7 nucleotides agree with TRBD1. Germline loops: CDR1 MDHEN, CDR2 SYDVKM. The CDR3 covers 13 residues. J was trimmed by 8 bases and V by 6 bases; bases with no gene match: 9. The CDR3 region is CASRVRTGLGYTF. The CDR3 DNA reads TGTGCCAGCAGGGTGAGGACAGGCCTAGGCTACACCTTC.

This clone has only one observation. The chain uses TRBV13 and TRBJ2-1, with no clear D. The V gene lost 6 bases and the J gene lost 6 bases, with 15 bases spanning the gap. The CDR3 runs to 14 residues. Germline CDR1 and CDR2: PRHDT and FYEKMQ (reference sequence). As DNA, the CDR3 is TGTGCCAGCAGAGAAACCGGCGGAGTCAATGAGCAGTTCTTC. This sequence encodes CASRETGGVNEQFF.

This chain uses TRBV25-1 with TRBJ2-2; 8 nucleotides agree with TRBD1. Trimming cost V 6 bases and J 6 bases; bases outside gene matches: 3. CDR3 length equals 13 residues. From germline, CDR1 is MGHDK and CDR2 SYGVNS. The CDR3 coding sequence is TGTGCCAGCAGCCTACAGGGGGCCGGGGAGCTGTTTTTT. It yields the protein CASSLQGAGELFF.

V gene TRBV28 combines with J gene TRBJ2-1, with 8 bases identical to TRBD1. Unmatched junction bases numbered 15, after V lost 5 bases and J lost 6 bases. The CDR3 runs 17 residues. In germline, CDR1 is MDHEN, CDR2 SYDVKM. CDR3 sequence reads: CASSPLDRQGLGNEQFF. The CDR3, as DNA: TGTGCCAGCAGTCCCCTAGACCGACAGGGGCTGGGCAATGAGCAGTTCTTC.

This clone was picked up one time. The chain combines TRBV27 with TRBJ1-1; D gene unclear. The length of the CDR3 is 13 residues. The germline gives CDR1 MNHEY, CDR2 SMNVEV (reference sequence). Trimming removed 2 bases from V and 1 base from J, with 5 bases in between. CDR3 amino acids: CASSLRWNTEAFF. The CDR3 bases are TGTGCCAGCAGTTTACGGTGGAACACTGAAGCTTTCTTT.

The chain is built from TRBV5-1 and TRBJ2-1, with D perhaps TRBD2 (7 bases). The V and J ends lost 4 bases and 7 bases respectively, with 18 bases between them. This CDR3 is built from 15 residues. In germline, CDR1 is SGHRS, CDR2 YFSETQ. Here the CDR3 reads CASSDGRGGSNEQFF. In DNA form, the CDR3 reads TGCGCCAGCAGCGATGGAAGGGGGGGTTCAAATGAGCAGTTCTTC.

This chain's CDR3 is CAIRGRALESLNYGYTF. The CDR3 bases are TGTGCCATCAGGGGCAGGGCCCTGGAGAGCCTTAACTATGGCTACACCTTC. This chain links TRBV10-3 with TRBJ1-2; maybe TRBD1 (5 bases). The CDR3 consists of 17 residues. V lost 6 bases, J lost 1 base, and 21 bases lay in between. Germline V gene sequence: CDR1 ENHRY, CDR2 SYGVKD.

V usage is TRBV7-8 and J usage is TRBJ2-3; 9 nucleotides match TRBD2. Germline CDR1 SGHVS, CDR2 FQNEAQ. CDR3 length: 14 amino acids. V lost 5 bases and J lost 2; bases outside the gene matches: 2. CDR3 nucleotides: TGTGCCAGCAGCGCGGGGGGGACCACAGATACGCAGTATTTT. It codes for CASSAGGTTDTQYF.

The J gene is TRBJ1-4, the V gene TRBV19, with D tentatively TRBD1 (6 bases). This CDR3 is 17 amino acids long. V was pared by 3 bases and J by 5 bases, with 19 bases between. The germline V gene has CDR1 LNHDA and CDR2 SQIVND (reference sequence). The CDR3 protein is CASSIWGFRTGNEKLFF. CDR3 DNA: TGTGCCAGTAGTATTTGGGGATTTCGCACAGGGAATGAAAAACTGTTTTTT.

The V and J genes are TRBV14 and TRBJ1-2; no firm D call. This CDR3 is 14 amino acids long. The germline V gene has CDR1 SGHDN and CDR2 FVKESK. V lost 5 bases to trimming and J lost 2 bases, with 12 bases between them. CDR3 sequence reads: CASSDPTANYGYTF. The CDR3 bases are TGTGCCAGCAGCGACCCAACAGCAAACTATGGCTACACCTTC.

V usage is TRBV9 and J usage is TRBJ2-1, with 7 nucleotides matching TRBD2. CDR1 and CDR2 from the germline V gene are SGDLS and YYNGEE. This CDR3 has 14 amino acids. With V trimmed by 3 bases and J by 2 bases, 2 bases remained unmatched. CDR3 nucleotides: TGTGCCAGCAGCGAGAGCGGGGCCTACAATGAGCAGTTCTTC. As protein: CASSESGAYNEQFF.

The rearrangement uses TRBV7-2 and TRBJ2-2; the match to TRBD2 covers 14 bases. Germline-derived CDR1 and CDR2 are SGHTA and FQGNSA. The CDR3 has 16 amino acids. The J segment lost 4 bases and the V segment lost 6 bases, leaving 4 bases of the junction unmatched. For the CDR3, the DNA is TGTGCCAGCAGTCGCGGACTAGCGGGGGGCACCGGGGAGCTGTTTTTT. It translates to CASSRGLAGGTGELFF.

V is TRBV5-1 and J is TRBJ1-1; tentative D call: TRBD1 (5 bases). The CDR3 totals 14 residues. The V and J ends lost 0 bases and 5 bases respectively, with 11 bases between them. CDR1 and CDR2 (germline): SGHRS, YFSETQ. In nucleotides, the CDR3 is TGCGCCAGCAGCTTGGAGGCAGGGTCTACTGAAGCTTTCTTT. Translating gives CASSLEAGSTEAFF.

This clone was recorded a few times. The chain joins TRBV28 to TRBJ1-2; D uncertain. Germline V lookup: CDR1 MDHEN, CDR2 SYDVKM. With 6 bases removed from V and 2 bases from J, the gap between germline ends came to 7 bases. CDR3 length: 12 residues. The CDR3 nucleotides read TGTGCCAGCAGAACTTCGAACTATGGCTACACCTTC. Translated: CASRTSNYGYTF.

The V and J genes are TRBV6-5 and TRBJ2-1, with 10 bases fitting TRBD2. The CDR3 length is 16 residues. The V gene end was trimmed by 2 bases and the J gene end by 8 bases; junction bases not matched to a gene: 9. Germline assignment: CDR1 MNHEY and CDR2 SVGAGI. The CDR3 sequence is CASSYPTSGSSHEQFF. As DNA, the CDR3 is TGTGCCAGCAGTTACCCGACTAGCGGGTCTTCGCATGAGCAGTTCTTC.